This T cell receptor beta chain was recovered during a study of blood T cell repertoires in COVID-19. Study overall: From the United States, Italy and Spain came samples of acute and convalescent COVID-19. PBMCs, B-cell-depleted T cells, or T cells were the source of the cDNA or gDNA that made up the material.

This clone has a handful of counts. Authors' data handling: Reference gene primer amplification in the assay estimated nucleated cell counts. Sequencing was performed with immunoSEQ multiplex PCR; in TCRdb, only in-frame clones are kept and a portion is missing. From that table come the V and J calls and clone size; the DNA was used to work out D and trimming. This repertoire shows around 100,000 clones, around nine tenths found once; its top ten account for about 4.5%. The CDR3 runs 15 residues. The V and J ends lost 4 bases and 3 bases, in that order; junction bases with no gene match: 5. Germline CDR1 reads SGHTA; CDR2 reads FQGNSA.

The sequenced sample was peripheral blood. This chain links TRBV7-2 with TRBJ2-1; 8 positions match TRBD1. The sequence was obtained from a man aged 40-49 years with acute or convalescent COVID-19. The CDR3 sequence is CASSSQGQDYNEQFF. The CDR3 region has the DNA TGTGCCAGCAGCTCTCAGGGACAGGACTACAATGAGCAGTTCTTC.